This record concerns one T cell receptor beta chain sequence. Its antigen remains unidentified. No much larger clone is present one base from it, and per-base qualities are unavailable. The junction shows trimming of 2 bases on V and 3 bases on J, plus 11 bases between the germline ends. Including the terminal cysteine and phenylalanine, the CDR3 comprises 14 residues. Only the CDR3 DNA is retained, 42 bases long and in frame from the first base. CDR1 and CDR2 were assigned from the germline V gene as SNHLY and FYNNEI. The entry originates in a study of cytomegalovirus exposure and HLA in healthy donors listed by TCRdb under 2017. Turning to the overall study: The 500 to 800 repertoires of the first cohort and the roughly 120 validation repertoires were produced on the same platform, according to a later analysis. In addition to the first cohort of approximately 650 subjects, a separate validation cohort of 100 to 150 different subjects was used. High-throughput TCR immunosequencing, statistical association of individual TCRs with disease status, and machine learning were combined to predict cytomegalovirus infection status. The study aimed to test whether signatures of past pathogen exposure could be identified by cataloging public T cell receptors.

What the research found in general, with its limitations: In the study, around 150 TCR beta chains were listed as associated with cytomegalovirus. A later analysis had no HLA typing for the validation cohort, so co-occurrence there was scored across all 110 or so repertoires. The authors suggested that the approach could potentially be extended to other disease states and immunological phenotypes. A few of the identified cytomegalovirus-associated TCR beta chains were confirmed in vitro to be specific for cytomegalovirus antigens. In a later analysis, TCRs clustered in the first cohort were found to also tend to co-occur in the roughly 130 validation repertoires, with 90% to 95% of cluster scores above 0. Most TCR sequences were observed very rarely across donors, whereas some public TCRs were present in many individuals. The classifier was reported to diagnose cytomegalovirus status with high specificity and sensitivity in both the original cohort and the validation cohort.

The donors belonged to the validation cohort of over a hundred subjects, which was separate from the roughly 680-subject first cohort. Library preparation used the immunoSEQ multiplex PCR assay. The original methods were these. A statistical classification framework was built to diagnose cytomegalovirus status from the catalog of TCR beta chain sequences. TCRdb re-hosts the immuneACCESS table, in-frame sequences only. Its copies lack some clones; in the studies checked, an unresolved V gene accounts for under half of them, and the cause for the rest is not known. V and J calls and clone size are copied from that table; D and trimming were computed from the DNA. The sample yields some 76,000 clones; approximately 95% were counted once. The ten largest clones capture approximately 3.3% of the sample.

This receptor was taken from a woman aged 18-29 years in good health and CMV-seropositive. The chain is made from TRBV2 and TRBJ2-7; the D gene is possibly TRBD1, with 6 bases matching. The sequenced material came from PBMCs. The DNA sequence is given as TGTGCCAGCAGTGAACAGGGGATTGGCTACGAGCAGTACTTC. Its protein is CASSEQGIGYEQYF.